Below, 28 T cell receptor beta chains from the same sample are listed, as sequenced in a study of blood T cell repertoires in COVID-19. The assay was immunoSEQ multiplex PCR, and TCRdb's table has in-frame clones only and misses some. The table shows a few hundred thousand clones, with approximately 81% occurring only once. Sequenced sample: peripheral blood. Receptors were obtained from a man aged 50 or older who had recovered from COVID-19.

The chain joins TRBV2 to TRBJ1-4, with 11 bases identical to TRBD1. The V segment lost 7 bases and the J segment 6 bases; nucleotides outside the gene matches: 16. This CDR3 is 18 amino acids long. Germline V gene lookup returns CDR1 SNHLY and CDR2 FYNNEI. The CDR3 DNA is TGTGCCAGCACCAAGAACACCGCCCCGGGACAGGGGGATGAAAAACTGTTTTTT. It encodes CASTKNTAPGQGDEKLFF.

This chain connects TRBV5-5 to TRBJ2-5; the match to TRBD1 covers 8 bases. V dropped 1 base and J dropped 0; count of bases not matched to a gene: 5. The CDR3 consists of 16 residues. Germline V gene sequence: CDR1 SGHKS, CDR2 YYEKEE (reference sequence). CDR3 nucleotide sequence: TGTGCCAGCAGCTTGAGGCAGGGGGCGTACCAAGAGACCCAGTACTTC. It specifies CASSLRQGAYQETQYF.

The chain carries TRBV6-5 and TRBJ2-2; 7 bases line up with TRBD2. Germline assignment: CDR1 MNHEY and CDR2 SVGAGI. The V segment lost 5 bases and the J segment 4 bases; nucleotides outside the gene matches: 7. CDR3 length equals 15 residues. Here the CDR3 reads CASSRRREGTGELFF. Here the CDR3 DNA reads TGTGCCAGCAGTCGGAGGAGGGAGGGCACCGGGGAGCTGTTTTTT.

This clone has just a few counts. Here the CDR3 reads CASRWNGRGSYEQYF. The CDR3 DNA sequence: TGTGCCAGCAGGTGGAACGGGAGAGGCTCGTACGAGCAGTACTTC. V gene TRBV27 combines with J gene TRBJ2-7; D perhaps matches TRBD2 (6 bases). This CDR3 region has 15 residues. Trimming pared 6 bases from V and 4 bases from J, leaving 19 bases between. The V gene's germline CDR1 is MNHEY and CDR2 SMNVEV (reference sequence).

This chain uses TRBV5-4 with TRBJ2-7, with D maybe TRBD1 (6 bases). The CDR3 has 14 amino acids. V was shortened by 4 bases and J by 2 bases, with 13 bases between the two germline ends. Germline assignment: CDR1 SGHNT and CDR2 YYREEE (reference sequence). CDR3 amino acids: CASSVRGGTYEQYF. CDR3 sequence (DNA): TGTGCCAGCAGCGTACGAGGGGGTACCTACGAGCAGTACTTC.

CDR3 sequence (DNA): TGTGCCAGCAGCTTAGTCTTAAGGACTAGCGACTTTTACGAGCAGTACTTC. Protein sequence: CASSLVLRTSDFYEQYF. V and J are TRBV7-2 and TRBJ2-7; 9 bases line up with TRBD2. CDR1 and CDR2 from the germline V gene are SGHTA and FQGNSA. This CDR3 spans 17 amino acids. With V trimmed by 1 base and J by 4 bases, 11 bases remained unmatched.

The chain has TRBV5-4 and TRBJ2-5; D is unclear. Germline-derived CDR1 and CDR2 are SGHNT and YYREEE (reference sequence). The ends were cut back, 6 bases at V and 2 bases at J, with 14 bases in the middle. The CDR3 totals 14 residues. CDR3 nucleotides: TGTGCCAGCACAAAGAATTGGCAGCAAGAGACCCAGTACTTC. Encoded protein: CASTKNWQQETQYF.

The rearrangement links TRBV27 to TRBJ2-7; 10 nucleotides align to TRBD1. The CDR3 sequence is 14 residues long. Germline loops: CDR1 MNHEY, CDR2 SMNVEV (reference sequence). V trimming: 6 bases; J trimming: 3 bases; junction bases outside the gene matches: 5. CDR3 loop: CASSGGQGGYEQYF. CDR3 sequence (DNA): TGTGCCAGCAGCGGTGGACAGGGGGGCTACGAGCAGTACTTC.

This clone was recorded once. The gene calls are TRBV7-9 and TRBJ1-2; 9 bases match TRBD1. With V trimmed by 5 bases and J by 8 bases, 9 bases remained unmatched. This CDR3 region has 14 residues. CDR1 is SEHNR, CDR2 FQNEAQ, per germline (reference sequence). The CDR3 is CASSTGQGLEGYTF. In nucleotides, the CDR3 is TGTGCCAGCAGCACGGGACAGGGCCTAGAAGGCTACACCTTC.

The chain employs TRBV3-1 (or the pseudogene TRBV3-2) and TRBJ2-7; tentative D call: TRBD2 (5 bases). Deletions cut 5 bases from V and 7 bases from J, with 18 bases between. The CDR3 runs 14 residues. Germline V gives CDR1 LGHDT, CDR2 YNNKEL (reference sequence). The CDR3 protein is CASSFGLANGEQYF. CDR3 in DNA: TGTGCCAGCAGCTTCGGGCTAGCCAACGGGGAGCAGTACTTC.

The J gene is TRBJ2-2, the V gene TRBV5-1; maybe TRBD2 (7 bases). V was pared by 4 bases and J by 0 bases, with 13 bases between. The CDR3 sequence is 16 residues long. The germline CDR1 and CDR2 sequences are SGHRS and YFSETQ. The CDR3, as DNA: TGCGCCAGCAGCCGGGGGGCAGGGACGAACACCGGGGAGCTGTTTTTT. Translated: CASSRGAGTNTGELFF.

This clone was observed a single time. The CDR3 spells CASSAPGLANDNEQFF. The CDR3 nucleotides read TGTGCCAGCAGCGCCCCGGGACTAGCAAATGATAATGAGCAGTTCTTC. The chain couples TRBV9 to TRBJ2-1, with TRBD2 identical over 9 bases. The CDR3 has 16 amino acids. V shed 3 bases and J 7 bases; nucleotides not matched to a gene: 11. Germline V gene data show CDR1 as SGDLS and CDR2 as YYNGEE.

V usage is TRBV3-1 (or the pseudogene TRBV3-2) and J usage is TRBJ2-1, with 8 bases that match TRBD2. With V trimmed by 4 bases and J by 7 bases, 9 bases remained unmatched. The CDR3 contains 15 residues. Per germline, CDR1 LGHDT and CDR2 YNNKEL (reference sequence). The CDR3 loop reads CASSPGLAGINEQFF. The CDR3 nucleotides read TGTGCCAGCAGCCCTGGGTTAGCGGGAATAAATGAGCAGTTCTTC.

This rearrangement joins TRBV2 to TRBJ2-7; D is unclear. CDR1 is SNHLY, CDR2 FYNNEI, per germline. With 3 bases removed from V and 1 base from J, the gap between germline ends came to 10 bases. This CDR3 contains 14 residues. The CDR3 loop is CASSDTPYSYEQYF. The CDR3 DNA reads as TGTGCCAGCAGTGATACTCCATATTCCTACGAGCAGTACTTC.

The rearrangement links TRBV7-9 to TRBJ2-7, with 13 bases aligning to TRBD2. The CDR3 extends over 16 amino acids. Looked up from germline, CDR1 is SEHNR and CDR2 is FQNEAQ (reference sequence). Losses at the gene ends were 4 bases for V and 7 bases for J; bases not matched to a gene: 10. CDR3 loop: CASSSLGTSGNREQYF. Here the CDR3 DNA reads TGTGCCAGCAGCTCTCTCGGGACTAGCGGGAATCGTGAGCAGTACTTC. Together with reference TRBV7-9 and TRBJ2-7, the CDR3 gives the full variable domain: DTGVSQNPRHKITKRGQNVTFRCDPISEHNRLYWYRQTLGQGPEFLTYFQNEAQLEKSRLLSDRFSAERPKGSFSTLEIQRTEQGDSAMYLCASSSLGTSGNREQYFGPGTRLTVT.

The chain has TRBV5-1 and TRBJ2-5; weak D call: TRBD1 (5 bases). From germline, CDR1 is SGHRS and CDR2 YFSETQ. Trimming cost V 0 bases and J 5 bases, with 20 bases left between them. The length of the CDR3 is 17 residues. The CDR3 DNA is TGCGCCAGCAGCTTGGGCATTGGCAGGGTAAGCGTCGAGACCCAGTACTTC. Its translation is CASSLGIGRVSVETQYF.

This clone was counted a few times. The rearrangement uses TRBV4-1 and TRBJ2-7; TRBD1 is a possible D gene (6 bases). This CDR3 is built from 15 residues. CDR1 and CDR2 from the germline V gene are MGHRA and YSYEKL. Trimming shortened V by 4 bases and J by 3 bases, and 16 bases separated the two germline ends. CDR3 coding DNA: TGCGCCAGCAGCCTGCCGGTGGCAGGGGACTACGAGCAGTACTTC. This encodes CASSLPVAGDYEQYF.

The chain employs TRBV6-5 and TRBJ1-1; D is possibly TRBD1 (5 bases). This CDR3 has 15 amino acids. CDR1 and CDR2 (germline): MNHEY, SVGAGI. V was clipped by 2 bases and J by 1 base, with 11 bases between them. This chain's CDR3 is CASSYGRTRNTEAFF. The CDR3 coding sequence is TGTGCCAGCAGTTACGGGAGGACAAGGAACACTGAAGCTTTCTTT.

The rearrangement uses TRBV18 and TRBJ1-1; D remains ambiguous. Germline V gives CDR1 KGHSH, CDR2 LQKENI. V lost 3 bases, J lost 1 base, and 6 bases lay in between. This CDR3 region has 13 residues. The CDR3: CASSPQANTEAFF. CDR3 DNA sequence: TGTGCCAGCTCACCTCAGGCGAACACTGAAGCTTTCTTT.

Only a few counts were recorded for this clone. This chain uses TRBV5-1 with TRBJ1-6, with TRBD1 identical over 8 bases. The CDR3 loop spans 15 amino acids. Germline lookup yields CDR1 SGHRS and CDR2 YFSETQ. V was clipped by 3 bases and J by 6 bases; unmatched bases: 5. CDR3 loop: CASSSGDRTNSPLHF. DNA of the CDR3: TGCGCCAGCAGCTCGGGGGACAGGACTAATTCACCCCTCCACTTT. The variable domain in full, completed from reference TRBV5-1 and TRBJ1-6, reads KAGVTQTPRYLIKTRGQQVTLSCSPISGHRSVSWYQQTPGQGLQFLFEYFSETQRNKGNFPGRFSGRQFSNSRSEMNVSTLELGDSALYLCASSSGDRTNSPLHFGNGTRLTVT.

This clone has more than one count but fewer than ten. The chain combines TRBV7-9 with TRBJ2-3; D not certain. The CDR3 covers 12 residues. Germline V gene data show CDR1 as SEHNR and CDR2 as FQNEAQ (reference sequence). V was pared by 5 bases and J by 0 bases, with 3 bases between. CDR3 sequence reads: CASSQSTDTQYF. The CDR3 DNA sequence: TGTGCCAGCAGCCAAAGCACAGATACGCAGTATTTT. Based on the CDR3 plus reference TRBV7-9 and TRBJ2-3, the full variable domain is DTGVSQNPRHKITKRGQNVTFRCDPISEHNRLYWYRQTLGQGPEFLTYFQNEAQLEKSRLLSDRFSAERPKGSFSTLEIQRTEQGDSAMYLCASSQSTDTQYFGPGTRLTVL.

The J gene is TRBJ2-6, the V gene TRBV5-4, with TRBD1 identical over 11 bases. This CDR3 has 19 amino acids. With V trimmed by 0 bases and J by 0 bases, 5 bases remained unmatched. The germline CDR1 and CDR2 sequences are SGHNT and YYREEE (reference sequence). The CDR3 coding sequence is TGTGCCAGCAGCTTGGGCCCCGGGACAGGGGGCTCTGGGGCCAACGTCCTGACTTTC. It yields the protein CASSLGPGTGGSGANVLTF.

The chain has TRBV7-9 and TRBJ1-4, with D tentatively TRBD1 (6 bases). The CDR3 is 15 residues long. The V and J ends lost 5 bases and 4 bases respectively, with 14 bases between them. From germline, CDR1 is SEHNR and CDR2 FQNEAQ (reference sequence). This CDR3 reads CASSLKQGGNEKLFF. The CDR3 DNA reads as TGTGCCAGCAGCCTAAAACAGGGCGGTAATGAAAAACTGTTTTTT.

Only one count was recorded for this clone. The chain recombines TRBV9 with TRBJ1-6, with D unclear. The germline gives CDR1 SGDLS, CDR2 YYNGEE. The CDR3 contains 14 residues. Deletions cut 1 base from V and 5 bases from J, with 7 bases between. CDR3 DNA: TGTGCCAGCAGCGTATCCGGGGATAATTCACCCCTCCACTTT. Its translation: CASSVSGDNSPLHF.

The chain couples TRBV27 to TRBJ1-1; 9 nucleotides align to TRBD1. The germline gives CDR1 MNHEY, CDR2 SMNVEV (reference sequence). V was pared by 5 bases and J by 0 bases, with 10 bases of the junction left unmatched. The CDR3 runs 17 residues. The CDR3 spells CASSPLGQGGMNTEAFF. The CDR3 nucleotides are TGTGCCAGCAGTCCCCTGGGACAGGGTGGGATGAACACTGAAGCTTTCTTT.

The chain links TRBV27 to TRBJ2-7; 11 bases match TRBD2. Germline CDR1 MNHEY, CDR2 SMNVEV (reference sequence). With 3 bases clipped from V and 2 bases from J, the junction kept 9 bases outside the gene matches. The CDR3 runs 17 residues. CDR3 in DNA: TGTGCCAGCAGTTTCCTCTCCGGGACTAGCGGAGCCTACGAGCAGTACTTC. It codes for CASSFLSGTSGAYEQYF.

The V and J genes are TRBV27 and TRBJ2-2; 12 bases are shared with TRBD2. The ends lost 4 bases at V and 6 bases at J; junction bases unmatched: 6. Germline V gene sequence: CDR1 MNHEY, CDR2 SMNVEV (reference sequence). The CDR3 runs 16 residues. The CDR3 spells CASSSLTSGSPGELFF. The DNA of the CDR3 is TGTGCCAGCAGTTCTCTGACTAGCGGGAGCCCCGGGGAGCTGTTTTTT.

This clone was observed a single time. The CDR3 protein is CASSLIAGVGNEQFF. CDR3 nucleotide sequence: TGTGCCAGCAGCCTGATAGCGGGAGTGGGGAATGAGCAGTTCTTC. V usage is TRBV3-1 (or the pseudogene TRBV3-2) and J usage is TRBJ2-1, with 9 bases fitting TRBD2. The germline V gene has CDR1 LGHDT and CDR2 YNNKEL (reference sequence). V was pared by 4 bases and J by 7 bases, with 8 bases of the junction left unmatched. The CDR3 is 15 amino acids.